This T cell receptor beta chain was captured by sequencing in a study of human T cells and chemical hapten exposure. Across the whole study: Slight differences in pooled library volume were the main source of varying TCR yields across samples.

V was clipped by 4 bases and J by 1 base, with 10 bases between them. There are 15 residues in the CDR3. CDR1 MDHEN and CDR2 SYDVKM come from the germline V gene. Library construction involved attaching unique molecular identifiers to individual cDNA molecules, which allowed quantitative, reproducible TCR counting. Authors' processing steps: A typical sample had 95,638 TCRs, with roughly 23,224 to 690,600 overall. TCRdb analysed the 5' RACE reads with MiXCR anew, one entry per CDR3 protein. TCRdb assigned the V and J calls; the authors' analysis was not used. The table shows about 110,000 distinct CDR3 sequences, with approximately 19% occurring only once. The authors extracted total RNA from unfractionated whole blood.

This sequence originates from a human donor in good health. The chain has TRBV28 and TRBJ2-2; possibly TRBD1 or TRBD2 for D (5 bases each). CDR3 coding DNA: TGTGCCAGCAGTTCCGGGGCAGTGAACACCGGGGAGCTGTTTTTT. Translating it yields CASSSGAVNTGELFF.